These 2 T cell receptor beta chains came from one sample sequenced in a study of blood T cell repertoires in COVID-19. The repertoire was sequenced with immunoSEQ multiplex PCR; TCRdb's copy has only in-frame clones and lacks some. Counted here are about 180,000 clones, over 65% occurring once; the ten biggest clones make up roughly 20%. Material for sequencing was peripheral blood. The receptor set was obtained from a person aged 65 to 79 with COVID-19, enrolled during active disease.

The chain has TRBV14 and TRBJ1-6, with 11 positions matching TRBD1. The CDR3 sequence is 14 residues long. Germline V lookup: CDR1 SGHDN, CDR2 FVKESK. DNA of the CDR3: TGTGCTACCAGAGGGACAGGGGGTAGTTCACCCCTCCACTTT. As protein: CATRGTGGSSPLHF.

This clone turned up a few times. The V gene is TRBV7-9, the J gene TRBJ2-7; TRBD2 agrees at 7 bases. The germline V gene encodes CDR1 SEHNR and CDR2 FQNEAQ (reference sequence). The CDR3 has 13 amino acids. The V gene end was trimmed by 7 bases and the J gene end by 6 bases; junction bases not matched to a gene: 9. The CDR3 protein is CASKRGVIGEQYF. The CDR3 DNA is TGTGCCAGCAAACGGGGGGTGATCGGCGAGCAGTACTTC. Full variable domain (remainder filled in from reference TRBV7-9 and TRBJ2-7): DTGVSQNPRHKITKRGQNVTFRCDPISEHNRLYWYRQTLGQGPEFLTYFQNEAQLEKSRLLSDRFSAERPKGSFSTLEIQRTEQGDSAMYLCASKRGVIGEQYFGPGTRLTVT.